This entry lists 23 T cell receptor beta chains sequenced from one sample in a study of blood T cell repertoires in COVID-19. Clones were read by immunoSEQ multiplex PCR, and TCRdb kept only the in-frame ones, dropping some. Of some 35,000 clones listed, more than 70% are singletons. Sequencing was performed on peripheral blood. These receptors all come from a man between 65 and 85 years old with active COVID-19.

The sample holds a few counts of this clone. The rearrangement joins TRBV7-3 to TRBJ2-1; 10 positions agree with TRBD2. J gave up 7 bases and V 1 base, and 13 bases lay outside the gene matches. The CDR3 loop spans 18 amino acids. Germline V CDR1 and CDR2: SGHTA, FQGTGA. The CDR3 DNA reads TGTGCCAGCAGCTTAAAGGGCAGAAGTAGCGGGGGGAGGAATGAGCAGTTCTTC. This encodes CASSLKGRSSGGRNEQFF.

V and J are TRBV7-8 and TRBJ2-2; 8 bases match TRBD2. The trim removed 6 bases at V and 6 bases at J, leaving 9 bases unmatched. Germline-derived CDR1 and CDR2 are SGHVS and FQNEAQ. This CDR3 has 15 residues. CDR3 region: CASSQRTSRSGELFF. Written as DNA, the CDR3 is TGTGCCAGCAGTCAAAGGACTAGCCGTTCCGGGGAGCTGTTTTTT.

The genes are TRBV29-1 and TRBJ2-7; 7 nucleotides line up with TRBD1. The CDR3 runs to 13 residues. V dropped 6 bases and J dropped 0; count of bases not matched to a gene: 5. CDR1 is SQVTM, CDR2 ANQGSEA, per germline. CDR3 amino acids: CSVSGTDSYEQYF. Here the CDR3 DNA reads TGCAGCGTATCCGGGACAGACTCCTACGAGCAGTACTTC.

This clone appeared once. V gene TRBV25-1 combines with J gene TRBJ2-7; D perhaps matches TRBD1 (6 bases). Trimming removed 6 bases from V and 3 bases from J, with 9 bases in between. The CDR3 runs to 12 residues. Germline V CDR1 and CDR2: MGHDK, SYGVNS. CDR3 loop: CASRDSGYEQYF. The CDR3 nucleotides read TGTGCCAGCAGGGACAGCGGCTACGAGCAGTACTTC.

This clone was seen a handful of times. This chain links TRBV28 with TRBJ1-5; possibly TRBD1 for D (5 bases). The CDR3 extends over 13 amino acids. Trimming cost V 3 bases and J 9 bases, with 12 bases left between them. Germline V gene data show CDR1 as MDHEN and CDR2 as SYDVKM. This CDR3 is CASSFNGDRPQHF. CDR3 nucleotides: TGTGCCAGCAGTTTTAATGGTGACAGGCCCCAGCATTTT.

The gene calls are TRBV19 and TRBJ1-6; 7 bases match TRBD1. This CDR3 spans 14 amino acids. Unmatched junction bases numbered 6, after V lost 6 bases and J lost 7 bases. The germline gives CDR1 LNHDA, CDR2 SQIVND (reference sequence). The chain's CDR3 is CASSLGTENSPLHF. CDR3 nucleotide sequence: TGTGCCAGTAGCCTCGGGACAGAAAATTCACCCCTCCACTTT. The entire variable domain, with the rest obtained from reference TRBV19 and TRBJ1-6, is as follows: DGGITQSPKYLFRKEGQNVTLSCEQNLNHDAMYWYRQDPGQGLRLIYYSQIVNDFQKGDIAEGYSVSREKKESFPLTVTSAQKNPTAFYLCASSLGTENSPLHFGNGTRLTVT.

The rearrangement uses TRBV28 and TRBJ2-3, with D perhaps matching TRBD2 (6 bases). Trimming took off 1 base at V and 0 bases at J, with 8 bases between the two ends. CDR3 size: 15 residues. Germline CDR1 and CDR2: MDHEN and SYDVKM. The chain's CDR3 is CASSLFTSSTDTQYF. The CDR3 DNA follows: TGTGCCAGCAGTTTATTTACTAGCAGCACAGATACGCAGTATTTT.

This rearrangement joins TRBV19 to TRBJ1-3; no clear D. This CDR3 is built from 16 residues. The V and J ends lost 7 bases and 0 bases respectively, with 16 bases between them. CDR1 LNHDA and CDR2 SQIVND come from the germline V gene (reference sequence). The CDR3 protein is CASNTIHGGSGNTIYF. CDR3 nucleotides: TGTGCCAGTAATACAATCCACGGAGGCTCTGGAAACACCATATATTTT.

The chain recombines TRBV6-2 or TRBV6-3 with TRBJ1-5; D gene unclear. Between the trimmed V and J ends, which lost 3 bases and 1 base, there was a span of 7 bases. This CDR3 has 14 residues. Germline V gives CDR1 MNHEY, CDR2 SVGEGT. The CDR3 DNA sequence: TGTGCCAGCAGTTATTTACAGAGCAATCAGCCCCAGCATTTT. Its translation: CASSYLQSNQPQHF.

The chain has TRBV28 and TRBJ2-1, with 7 bases matching TRBD1. J gave up 8 bases and V 3 bases, and 13 bases lay outside the gene matches. CDR3 length: 16 amino acids. CDR1 MDHEN and CDR2 SYDVKM come from the germline V gene. CDR3 nucleotides: TGTGCCAGCAGTTTCACTGGGTACAGGGGTAACTATGAGCAGTTCTTC. It specifies CASSFTGYRGNYEQFF.

The CDR3 loop reads CASSDYLQRSSNQPQHF. The DNA for the CDR3 is TGTGCCAGTAGTGACTACCTACAGAGGTCGAGCAATCAGCCCCAGCATTTT. The gene calls are TRBV19 and TRBJ1-5; the D is unclear. This CDR3 comprises 17 residues. Germline-derived CDR1 and CDR2 are LNHDA and SQIVND (reference sequence). Trimming pared 5 bases from V and 1 base from J, leaving 18 bases between.

The chain is built from TRBV9 and TRBJ2-1; tentatively, D is TRBD2 (5 bases). In germline, CDR1 is SGDLS, CDR2 YYNGEE. The CDR3 is 12 amino acids. V gave up 5 bases and J gave up 15 bases, with 18 bases separating them. DNA of the CDR3: TGTGCCAGCAGTGAAACCCCCGGGGATCTGTTCTTC. Residues: CASSETPGDLFF. Variable domain in full (rest from reference TRBV9 and TRBJ2-1): DSGVTQTPKHLITATGQRVTLRCSPRSGDLSVYWYQQSLDQGLQFLIQYYNGEERAKGNILERFSAQQFPDLHSELNLSSLELGDSALYFCASSETPGDLFFGPGTRLTVL.

The gene calls are TRBV11-2 and TRBJ2-2; 9 bases match TRBD1. The CDR3 is 15 residues long. The V gene end was trimmed by 2 bases and the J gene end by 6 bases; junction bases not matched to a gene: 4. Germline values: CDR1 SGHAT, CDR2 FQNNGV. The CDR3 region is CASSLRTGASGELFF. The CDR3 coding sequence is TGTGCCAGCAGCTTAAGGACAGGGGCTTCCGGGGAGCTGTTTTTT.

V and J are TRBV7-2 and TRBJ2-7, with 7 bases matching TRBD1. The CDR3 sequence is 15 residues long. The J segment lost 5 bases and the V segment lost 4 bases, leaving 11 bases of the junction unmatched. Germline CDR1 is SGHTA and CDR2 is FQGNSA. CDR3 sequence (DNA): TGTGCCAGCAGCTCATCCGGGACAGTCTTCCACGAGCAGTACTTC. Encoded protein: CASSSSGTVFHEQYF.

This sequence joins TRBV6-6 and TRBJ1-2; D may be TRBD1 (6 bases). Germline CDR1 reads MNHNY; CDR2 reads SVGAGI (reference sequence). The CDR3 runs 13 residues. V lost 0 bases to trimming and J lost 8 bases, with 10 bases between them. CDR3 nucleotides: TGTGCCAGCAGTTACTCGGGGGCGGAAGGCTACACCTTC. This gives the protein CASSYSGAEGYTF.

This clone showed up just a few times. Distinct nucleotide sequences in the sample also encode this CDR3. This rearrangement joins TRBV6-2 or TRBV6-3 to TRBJ2-5; 7 bases fit TRBD2. The CDR3 totals 17 residues. Germline V gene sequence: CDR1 MNHEY, CDR2 SVGEGT. Trimming at V came to 0 bases and at J to 1 base, leaving 8 bases not matched to a gene. In DNA form, the CDR3 reads TGTGCCAGCAGTTACTCGATTTCAGCGGGGCGCCAAGAGACCCAGTACTTC. Its translation is CASSYSISAGRQETQYF.

This chain joins TRBV5-4 and TRBJ1-2; D is perhaps TRBD1 (5 bases). Trimming shortened V by 4 bases and J by 8 bases, and 18 bases separated the two germline ends. Per germline, CDR1 SGHNT and CDR2 YYREEE (reference sequence). The CDR3 consists of 14 residues. The CDR3 nucleotides are TGTGCCAGCAGCGGGACGGGGGAACCTAAAGGCTACACCTTC. Translated, it gives CASSGTGEPKGYTF.

As concerns this clone: At one of its ends the junction is not consistent with the germline gene, which may arise from a read error. This chain connects TRBV25-1 to TRBJ2-3; 9 nucleotides match TRBD2. Germline CDR1 and CDR2: MGHDK and SYGVNS. The CDR3 loop spans 15 amino acids. CDR3 bases: TGTGCCAGCAGTGAATTGGGGACTAGCATAGATACGCAGTATTTT. It yields the protein CASSELGTSIDTQYF.

In this sample, this clone turned up a few times. The CDR3 reads CASSLRTGINEQYF. In DNA, the CDR3 is TGTGCCAGCAGTCTGCGGACAGGGATAAACGAGCAGTACTTC. V gene TRBV6-6 combines with J gene TRBJ2-7, with TRBD1 identical over 8 bases. This CDR3 comprises 14 residues. Per the germline V gene, CDR1 is MNHNY and CDR2 is SVGAGI (reference sequence). V lost 5 bases and J lost 5; bases outside the gene matches: 8.

The chain links TRBV5-4 to TRBJ2-7; D is uncertain. The CDR3 covers 12 residues. Germline V gene sequence: CDR1 SGHNT, CDR2 YYREEE (reference sequence). Trimming took off 0 bases at V and 4 bases at J, with 5 bases between the two ends. The CDR3 region has the DNA TGTGCCAGCAGCTTGGTCGGGTACGAGCAGTACTTC. Translating gives CASSLVGYEQYF.

This clone came up once. The J gene is TRBJ2-4, the V gene TRBV19; no clear D gene. The CDR3 has 15 residues. In germline, CDR1 is LNHDA, CDR2 SQIVND (reference sequence). The V end was cut by 3 bases, the J end by 1 base, with 10 bases between. The CDR3 nucleotides read TGTGCCAGTAGTATTATTGGCGGTGCCAAAAACATTCAGTACTTC. Amino acids: CASSIIGGAKNIQYF. The full variable domain, in which reference TRBV19 and TRBJ2-4 provide the parts outside the CDR3, is DGGITQSPKYLFRKEGQNVTLSCEQNLNHDAMYWYRQDPGQGLRLIYYSQIVNDFQKGDIAEGYSVSREKKESFPLTVTSAQKNPTAFYLCASSIIGGAKNIQYFGAGTRLSVL.

The genes are TRBV4-3 and TRBJ2-2; 8 positions match TRBD1. The CDR3 has 15 amino acids. From germline, CDR1 is LGHNA and CDR2 YSLEER. V was pared by 4 bases and J by 6 bases, with 7 bases of the junction left unmatched. The CDR3 sequence: CASSLGQGNAGELFF. For the CDR3, the DNA is TGCGCCAGCAGCCTTGGACAGGGCAACGCCGGGGAGCTGTTTTTT.

V and J are TRBV11-1 and TRBJ2-3; 7 bases map to TRBD1. The CDR3 totals 15 residues. Germline loops: CDR1 SGHAT, CDR2 FQDESV (reference sequence). The V segment lost 5 bases and the J segment 0 bases; nucleotides outside the gene matches: 5. CDR3 amino acids: CASSQSRGSTDTQYF. DNA of the CDR3: TGTGCCAGCAGCCAATCCAGGGGGAGCACAGATACGCAGTATTTT.